This T cell receptor (beta chain) emerged from a study of radiotherapy plus CTLA-4 blockade in lung cancer. Study observations and caveats: After treatment with radiotherapy plus ipilimumab, TCR clones that came from the tumor expanded in blood. How blood T cell clones changed early, along with interferon-beta, reportedly forecast response best.

In the case of this clone: Its antigen is not known.

Germline values: CDR1 SGHDT, CDR2 YYEEEE. The V and J ends lost 2 bases and 8 bases respectively, with 13 bases between them. CDR3 length: 14 residues. Some clones are missing from TCRdb's copy, which holds only in-frame ones; the method was immunoSEQ multiplex PCR. The sample records 75,000 to 95,000 clones, 72% being singletons. The starting material was peripheral blood, obtained from a patient treated with radiotherapy plus ipilimumab. The chain has TRBV5-6 and TRBJ2-2, with D perhaps TRBD1 or TRBD2 (5 bases each). This TCR was recovered from a human donor with non-small cell lung cancer that progressed on radiotherapy plus ipilimumab. CDR3 DNA: TGTGCCAGCAGCTTACCGGGACCCGCAGGGGAGCTGTTTTTT. Its translation is CASSLPGPAGELFF.